This T cell receptor beta chain stems from a study of cytomegalovirus exposure and HLA in healthy donors. Study information: In a later analysis, it was reported that the approximately 110 validation repertoires had been produced on the same platform as the roughly 700 repertoires belonging to the first cohort.

As concerns this clone: Its matching antigen is unknown.

The study's findings and limits: Reports credit the classifier with highly specific, highly sensitive diagnosis of cytomegalovirus status.

The CDR3 consists of 10 residues. Trimming removed 5 bases from V and 7 bases from J, with 8 bases in between. Germline V gene data show CDR1 as DFQATT and CDR2 as SNEGSKA (reference sequence). Some clones are missing from TCRdb's copy, which holds only in-frame ones; the method was immunoSEQ multiplex PCR. The sample contains roughly 200,000 clones, 80% to 85% of which appear only once. The sample comprised PBMCs. This receptor was identified in a woman aged 25 to 39 in good health and CMV-seronegative. This chain connects TRBV20-1 to TRBJ1-1, with D unclear. The CDR3 reads CSASRVEAFF. CDR3 DNA: TGCAGTGCTTCCCGGGTTGAAGCTTTCTTT.